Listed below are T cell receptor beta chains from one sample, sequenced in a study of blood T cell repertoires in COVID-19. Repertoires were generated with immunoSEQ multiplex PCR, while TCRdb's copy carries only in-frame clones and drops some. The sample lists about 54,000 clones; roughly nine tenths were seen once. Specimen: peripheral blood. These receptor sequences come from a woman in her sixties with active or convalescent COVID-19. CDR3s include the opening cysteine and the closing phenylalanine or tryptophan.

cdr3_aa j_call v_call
CASSPLQENTEAFF TRBJ1-1 TRBV18
CASSPPSRRGRLETQYF TRBJ2-5 TRBV18
CASSRGMGYEQYF TRBJ2-7 TRBV6-2/TRBV6-3
CASSKGGTTDTQYF TRBJ2-3 TRBV21-1
CASSEQGPTAYEQYF TRBJ2-7 TRBV2
CASSDSGRTSYNEQFF TRBJ2-1 TRBV6-4
CASSQVLSGNQPQHF TRBJ1-5 TRBV4-3
CSASSFVAGVQDTQYF TRBJ2-3 TRBV20-1
CATSLGGARQETQYF TRBJ2-5 TRBV15
CASSYSSGGSYNEQFF TRBJ2-1 TRBV6-5
CASSYSGVNTEAFF TRBJ1-1 TRBV5-1
CASSQWQGNTGELFF TRBJ2-2 TRBV14
CASSQGSKGPYGYTF TRBJ1-2 TRBV4-1
CASQGTKYEQYF TRBJ2-7 TRBV6-5
CASSLFTPGLVGADTQYF TRBJ2-3 TRBV27
CSASPIESSGNTIYF TRBJ1-3 TRBV20-1